A single sample is the source of the 9 T cell receptor beta chains below, sequenced in a study of T cells after yellow fever vaccination. TCRdb itself ran the 5' RACE reads through MiXCR, one entry per CDR3 protein. The data hold around 590,000 distinct CDR3 sequences, with over 9% observed a single time. The source was PBMCs, collected on the day of the yellow fever booster vaccination. The receptor source for this set is a young man who received the YFV17D yellow fever vaccine.

In this sample, this clonotype turned up many times. The rearrangement uses TRBV7-9 and TRBJ2-4, with D hard to call. The V end was cut by 6 bases, the J end by 8 bases, with 17 bases between. The CDR3 runs to 14 residues. The germline V gene has CDR1 SEHNR and CDR2 FQNEAQ (reference sequence). In nucleotides, the CDR3 is TGTGCCAGCAGTCCCACCCCGTCTATCGACATTCAGTACTTC. Residues: CASSPTPSIDIQYF.

V and J are TRBV20-1 and TRBJ2-5; 7 nucleotides line up with TRBD2. Germline CDR1 reads DFQATT; CDR2 reads SNEGSKA (reference sequence). The CDR3 spans 14 residues. The J segment lost 2 bases and the V segment lost 3 bases, leaving 6 bases of the junction unmatched. CDR3 amino acids: CSARGGTIQETQYF. CDR3 bases: TGCAGTGCTAGGGGAGGGACCATTCAAGAGACCCAGTACTTC.

This clonotype was seen many times. The chain is built from TRBV5-1 and TRBJ2-1, with 9 bases that match TRBD2. CDR3 length equals 15 residues. The germline CDR1 and CDR2 sequences are SGHRS and YFSETQ. The junction had 5 bases not matched to a gene; V was cut back by 0 bases and J by 7 bases. CDR3: CASSLEAGGFNEQFF. In DNA, the CDR3 is TGCGCCAGCAGCTTGGAAGCGGGAGGTTTTAATGAGCAGTTCTTC. The full variable domain, rest sourced from reference TRBV5-1 and TRBJ2-1, is KAGVTQTPRYLIKTRGQQVTLSCSPISGHRSVSWYQQTPGQGLQFLFEYFSETQRNKGNFPGRFSGRQFSNSRSEMNVSTLELGDSALYLCASSLEAGGFNEQFFGPGTRLTVL.

Details on this clonotype: The junction does not match germline at one end; this may be a read error. The V gene is TRBV25-1, the J gene TRBJ2-3, with 9 bases lining up with TRBD2. The CDR3 contains 16 residues. Germline V gene sequence: CDR1 MGHDK, CDR2 SYGVNS. CDR3: CASSVPRLADTDTQNF. The CDR3 DNA is TGTGCCAGCAGTGTCCCACGACTAGCGGACACAGATACGCAGAATTTT. Looking up the rest from reference TRBV25-1 and TRBJ2-3 gives the full variable domain: EADIYQTPRYLVIGTGKKITLECSQTMGHDKMYWYQQDPGMELHLIHYSYGVNSTEKGDLSSESTVSRIRTEHFPLTLESARPSHTSQYLCASSVPRLADTDTQNFGPGTRLTVL.

The chain combines TRBV7-8 with TRBJ2-2; D remains unclear. Germline V gives CDR1 SGHVS, CDR2 FQNEAQ. CDR3 size: 14 residues. The V and J ends lost 7 bases and 5 bases respectively, with 14 bases between them. The CDR3 DNA is TGTGCCAGCACCCGACTGGCCCAAACCGGGGAGCTGTTTTTT. This gives the protein CASTRLAQTGELFF.

This clonotype was seen ten or more times. The chain combines TRBV28 with TRBJ2-7, with 8 bases identical to TRBD2. V lost 6 bases, J lost 0 bases, and 19 bases stayed unmatched. The germline CDR1 and CDR2 sequences are MDHEN and SYDVKM. This CDR3 region has 19 residues. This CDR3 is CASRTGATGRGRISYEQYF. CDR3 DNA sequence: TGTGCCAGCAGAACCGGGGCGACCGGCCGCGGGAGGATCTCCTACGAGCAGTACTTC.

This chain links TRBV30 with TRBJ2-7; possibly TRBD2 for D (6 bases). CDR3 size: 13 residues. Trimming removed 1 base from V and 5 bases from J, with 12 bases in between. The germline V gene encodes CDR1 GTSNPN and CDR2 SVGIG (reference sequence). The CDR3 DNA reads as TGTGCCTGGAGTGAACGGGAGTGGGACGAGCAGTACTTC. Encoded protein: CAWSEREWDEQYF.

The rearrangement uses TRBV5-1 and TRBJ2-7, with D tentatively TRBD2 (6 bases). The CDR3 is made up of 15 amino acids. Per the germline V gene, CDR1 is SGHRS and CDR2 is YFSETQ. V was trimmed by 4 bases and J by 1 base, leaving 15 bases between them. The CDR3 nucleotides read TGCGCCAGCAGCCCCCCGCCGGGGGATTCCTACGAGCAGTACTTC. This codes for CASSPPPGDSYEQYF.

The J gene is TRBJ2-3, the V gene TRBV20-1, with unresolved D. There are 10 residues in the CDR3. Trimming stripped 4 bases from V and 5 bases from J, with 4 bases between. The germline V gene has CDR1 DFQATT and CDR2 SNEGSKA (reference sequence). CDR3 in DNA: TGCAGTGCTAAAGAAGATACGCAGTATTTT. Translated: CSAKEDTQYF.